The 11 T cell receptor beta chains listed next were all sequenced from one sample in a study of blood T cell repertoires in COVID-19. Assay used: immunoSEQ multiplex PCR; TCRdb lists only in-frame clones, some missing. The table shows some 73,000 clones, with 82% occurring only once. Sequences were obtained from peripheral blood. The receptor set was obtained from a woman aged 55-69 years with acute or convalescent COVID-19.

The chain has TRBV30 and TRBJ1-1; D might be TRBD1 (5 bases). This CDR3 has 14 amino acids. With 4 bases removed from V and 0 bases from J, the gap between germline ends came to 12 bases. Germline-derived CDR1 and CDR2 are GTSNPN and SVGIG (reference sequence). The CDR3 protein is CAWTQGLMNTEAFF. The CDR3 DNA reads TGTGCCTGGACGCAGGGTCTGATGAACACTGAAGCTTTCTTT.

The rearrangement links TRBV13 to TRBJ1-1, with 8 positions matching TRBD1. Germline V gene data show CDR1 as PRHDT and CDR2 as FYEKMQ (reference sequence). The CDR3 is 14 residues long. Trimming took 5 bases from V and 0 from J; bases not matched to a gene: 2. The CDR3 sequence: CASSRGQVNTEAFF. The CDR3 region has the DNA TGTGCCAGCAGCAGGGGACAGGTGAACACTGAAGCTTTCTTT.

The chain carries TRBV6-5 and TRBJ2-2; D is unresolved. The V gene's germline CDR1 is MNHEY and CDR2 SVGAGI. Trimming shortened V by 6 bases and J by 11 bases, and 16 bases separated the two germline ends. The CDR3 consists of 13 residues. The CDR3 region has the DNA TGTGCCAGCAGGCCCGGGTCAGCGAAAGAGCTGTTTTTT. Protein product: CASRPGSAKELFF.

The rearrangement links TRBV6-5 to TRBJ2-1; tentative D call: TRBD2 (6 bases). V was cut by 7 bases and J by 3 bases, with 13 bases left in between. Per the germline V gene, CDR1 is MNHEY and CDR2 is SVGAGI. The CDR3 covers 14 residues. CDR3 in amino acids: CASTAGLNYNEQFF. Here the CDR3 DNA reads TGTGCCAGCACCGCGGGACTCAACTACAATGAGCAGTTCTTC.

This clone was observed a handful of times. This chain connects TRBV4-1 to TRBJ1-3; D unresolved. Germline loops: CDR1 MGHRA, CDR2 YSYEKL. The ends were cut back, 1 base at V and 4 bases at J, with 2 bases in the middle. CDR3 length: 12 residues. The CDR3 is CASSQAGNTIYF. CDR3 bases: TGCGCCAGCAGCCAAGCGGGAAACACCATATATTTT.

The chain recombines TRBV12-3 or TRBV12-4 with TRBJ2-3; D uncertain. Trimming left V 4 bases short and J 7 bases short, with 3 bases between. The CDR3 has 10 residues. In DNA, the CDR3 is TGTGCCAGCAGTTCCTATACGCAGTATTTT. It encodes CASSSYTQYF.

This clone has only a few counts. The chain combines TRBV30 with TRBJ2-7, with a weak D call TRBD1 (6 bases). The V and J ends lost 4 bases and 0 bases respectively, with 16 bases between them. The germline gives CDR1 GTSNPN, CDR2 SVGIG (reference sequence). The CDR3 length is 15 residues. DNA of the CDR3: TGTGCCTGGAAAGATGGGCAGGGGCTCTCCTACGAGCAGTACTTC. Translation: CAWKDGQGLSYEQYF. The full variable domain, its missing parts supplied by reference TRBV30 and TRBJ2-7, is SQTIHQWPATLVQPVGSPLSLECTVEGTSNPNLYWYRQAAGRGLQLLFYSVGIGQISSEVPQNLSASRPQDRQFILSSKKLLLSDSGFYLCAWKDGQGLSYEQYFGPGTRLTVT.

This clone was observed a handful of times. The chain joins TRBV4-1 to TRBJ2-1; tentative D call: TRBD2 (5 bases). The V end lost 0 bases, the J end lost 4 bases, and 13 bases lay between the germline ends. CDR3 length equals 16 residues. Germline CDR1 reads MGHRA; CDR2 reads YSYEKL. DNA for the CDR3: TGCGCCAGCAGCCAAGAAGTAGGCACGGGGTACAATGAGCAGTTCTTC. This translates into CASSQEVGTGYNEQFF.

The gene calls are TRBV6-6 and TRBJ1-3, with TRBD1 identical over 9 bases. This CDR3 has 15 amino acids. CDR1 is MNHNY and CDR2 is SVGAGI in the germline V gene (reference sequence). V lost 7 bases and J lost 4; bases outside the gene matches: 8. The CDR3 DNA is TGTGCCAGCAAGCGGACAGGGGAGACCGGAAACACCATATATTTT. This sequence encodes CASKRTGETGNTIYF.

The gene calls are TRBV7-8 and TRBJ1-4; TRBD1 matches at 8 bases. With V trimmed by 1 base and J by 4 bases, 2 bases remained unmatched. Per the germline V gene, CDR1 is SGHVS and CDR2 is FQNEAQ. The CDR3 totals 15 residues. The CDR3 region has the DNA TGTGCCAGCAGCTTAGGGACAGGGATTAATGAAAAACTGTTTTTT. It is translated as CASSLGTGINEKLFF.

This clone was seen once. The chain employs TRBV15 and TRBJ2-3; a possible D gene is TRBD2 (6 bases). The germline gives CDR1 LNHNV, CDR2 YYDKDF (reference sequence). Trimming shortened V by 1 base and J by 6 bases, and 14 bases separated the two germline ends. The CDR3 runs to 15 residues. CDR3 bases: TGTGCCACCAGCAGAGGGCAGGGCGGGAAGGATACGCAGTATTTT. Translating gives CATSRGQGGKDTQYF.